The T cell receptor beta chain under discussion was sequenced for a study of somatic mutations in cytotoxic T cells in rheumatoid arthritis. Points from the study as a whole: Reported slight underrepresentation of TRBV07 in rheumatoid arthritis patients was not subjected to multiple-comparison adjustment.

In regard to this clone: What it binds is not known.

Isolating CD4+ and CD8+ cells involved positive magnetic bead selection on an AutoMACS. Their purity was then checked by flow cytometry. The table came from immunoSEQ multiplex PCR; TCRdb's copy has only in-frame clones and leaves some out. The sample lists approximately 17,000 clones, roughly 79% seen once, with about 22% in the top ten. Germline loops: CDR1 MNHEY, CDR2 SVGAGI. This CDR3 has 14 residues. With 4 bases removed from V and 5 bases from J, the gap between germline ends came to 14 bases. The rearrangement uses TRBV6-5 and TRBJ1-1; a possible D gene is TRBD1 (5 bases). Sequenced: CD8+ T cells sorted from blood. This sequence was found in an adult with rheumatoid arthritis. The DNA for the CDR3 is TGTGCCAGCAGTTGGGGCCCAAGCGGGACTGAAGCTTTCTTT. Residues: CASSWGPSGTEAFF.